These 21 T cell receptor beta chains originate from one sample sequenced in a study of blood T cell repertoires in COVID-19. Sequencing used immunoSEQ multiplex PCR; TCRdb keeps in-frame clones, though not all of them. Of some 170,000 clones listed, approximately 83% are singletons. The sample was peripheral blood. The receptors shown here come from a woman older than 75 with active or convalescent COVID-19.

The V and J genes are TRBV6-5 and TRBJ1-2; no clear D. Germline V gene lookup returns CDR1 MNHEY and CDR2 SVGAGI. V was pared by 2 bases and J by 8 bases, with 6 bases between. The CDR3 has 11 residues. CDR3: CASSYGRGYTF. The DNA of the CDR3 is TGTGCCAGCAGTTACGGCAGGGGCTACACCTTC.

This clone was seen just once. The genes are TRBV19 and TRBJ2-3, with a tentative D call TRBD2 (6 bases). This CDR3 spans 13 amino acids. The V end lost 6 bases, the J end lost 5 bases, and 12 bases lay between the germline ends. Germline V gives CDR1 LNHDA, CDR2 SQIVND (reference sequence). CDR3 in DNA: TGTGCCAGTAGCGGGGGTTTTGGAGATACGCAGTATTTT. The encoded protein is CASSGGFGDTQYF.

The J gene is TRBJ1-3, the V gene TRBV5-1; D ambiguous. This CDR3 is built from 14 residues. CDR1 is SGHRS, CDR2 YFSETQ, per germline. Trimming cost V 0 bases and J 0 bases, with 4 bases left between them. CDR3 sequence reads: CASSLGLSGNTIYF. The CDR3 DNA sequence: TGCGCCAGCAGCTTGGGGCTCTCTGGAAACACCATATATTTT. The variable domain in full, completed from reference TRBV5-1 and TRBJ1-3, reads KAGVTQTPRYLIKTRGQQVTLSCSPISGHRSVSWYQQTPGQGLQFLFEYFSETQRNKGNFPGRFSGRQFSNSRSEMNVSTLELGDSALYLCASSLGLSGNTIYFGEGSWLTVV.

The chain recombines TRBV9 with TRBJ2-2; 7 nucleotides line up with TRBD1. This CDR3 comprises 14 residues. With 5 bases clipped from V and 4 bases from J, the junction kept 5 bases outside the gene matches. CDR1 and CDR2 from the germline V gene are SGDLS and YYNGEE. The CDR3 protein is CASRSQGFTGELFF. Written as DNA, the CDR3 is TGTGCCAGCAGATCACAGGGGTTCACCGGGGAGCTGTTTTTT.

A single count supports this clone. The chain employs TRBV27 and TRBJ2-2; perhaps TRBD2 as D (6 bases). Per the germline V gene, CDR1 is MNHEY and CDR2 is SMNVEV (reference sequence). The germline V and J ends were trimmed by 5 bases and 2 bases, with 15 bases remaining between them. The CDR3 runs 16 residues. The CDR3 DNA is TGTGCCAGCAGTCCGGACCGGGACTCTAACACCGGGGAGCTGTTTTTT. This sequence encodes CASSPDRDSNTGELFF.

The chain recombines TRBV5-4 with TRBJ2-6, with TRBD2 as a possible D gene (6 bases). Germline CDR1 SGHNT, CDR2 YYREEE (reference sequence). With 6 bases removed from V and 0 bases from J, the gap between germline ends came to 19 bases. This CDR3 is 18 amino acids long. The CDR3 sequence is CASKLGGSGPSGANVLTF. DNA for the CDR3: TGTGCCAGCAAACTGGGGGGTTCGGGACCCTCTGGGGCCAACGTCCTGACTTTC.

The J gene is TRBJ1-2, the V gene TRBV18; 9 bases are shared with TRBD1. The CDR3 has 14 amino acids. Germline-derived CDR1 and CDR2 are KGHSH and LQKENI. The V gene end was trimmed by 6 bases and the J gene end by 6 bases; junction bases not matched to a gene: 8. CDR3: CASSRDRVTDGYTF. CDR3 coding DNA: TGTGCCAGCTCCCGGGACAGGGTAACCGATGGCTACACCTTC.

The genes are TRBV6-5 and TRBJ1-5; 8 bases line up with TRBD1. J was trimmed by 11 bases and V by 6 bases; bases with no gene match: 6. The CDR3 runs to 12 residues. CDR1 and CDR2 from the germline V gene are MNHEY and SVGAGI. This CDR3 is CASRGTDRAQHF. CDR3 DNA: TGTGCCAGCAGGGGGACGGACAGGGCCCAGCATTTT.

Here the CDR3 reads CASSPGPSTDTQYF. CDR3 DNA sequence: TGTGCCAGCTCACCAGGGCCCAGCACAGATACGCAGTATTTT. The chain couples TRBV18 to TRBJ2-3; no definite D call. Per germline, CDR1 KGHSH and CDR2 LQKENI. V dropped 2 bases and J dropped 0 bases, with 6 bases sitting between them. The CDR3 is made up of 14 amino acids.

The V gene is TRBV11-3, the J gene TRBJ2-2; TRBD1 is a possible D gene (6 bases). Germline V gene data show CDR1 as SGHNT and CDR2 as YENEEA. This CDR3 is built from 15 residues. Trimming removed 7 bases at V and 5 bases at J, with 17 bases between. CDR3 region: CASMVQARGTGELFF. In DNA, the CDR3 is TGTGCCAGCATGGTCCAGGCAAGGGGGACCGGGGAGCTGTTTTTT.

The chain carries TRBV7-2 and TRBJ2-7; no definite D call. V was trimmed by 0 bases and J by 2 bases, leaving 5 bases between them. The CDR3 has 13 residues. Per germline, CDR1 SGHTA and CDR2 FQGNSA. CDR3 nucleotides: TGTGCCAGCAGCTTAGCGGCAGCCTACGAGCAGTACTTC. It specifies CASSLAAAYEQYF. Based on the CDR3 plus reference TRBV7-2 and TRBJ2-7, the full variable domain is GAGVSQSPSNKVTEKGKDVELRCDPISGHTALYWYRQSLGQGLEFLIYFQGNSAPDKSGLPSDRFSAERTGGSVSTLTIQRTQQEDSAVYLCASSLAAAYEQYFGPGTRLTVT.

This sequence joins TRBV3-1 (or the pseudogene TRBV3-2) and TRBJ1-5, with TRBD1 as a possible D gene (5 bases). Germline CDR1 and CDR2: LGHDT and YNNKEL (reference sequence). Trimming left V 1 base short and J 3 bases short, with 16 bases between. CDR3 size: 17 residues. CDR3 DNA sequence: TGTGCCAGCAGCCAAGGAAGGGGACTTAACACCAATCAGCCCCAGCATTTT. This translates into CASSQGRGLNTNQPQHF.

The chain uses TRBV25-1 and TRBJ1-2; a weak D match, TRBD1 (5 bases). The germline V gene has CDR1 MGHDK and CDR2 SYGVNS. The V end was cut by 5 bases, the J end by 5 bases, with 6 bases between. The CDR3 consists of 11 residues. CDR3 in DNA: TGTGCCAGCAGTACAGGTTATGGCTACACCTTC. This codes for CASSTGYGYTF.

The rearrangement joins TRBV27 to TRBJ1-5; D ambiguous. Germline CDR1 is MNHEY and CDR2 is SMNVEV (reference sequence). This CDR3 has 15 amino acids. Trimming cost V 0 bases and J 4 bases, with 10 bases left between them. CDR3 loop: CASSLSSLPNQPQHF. The CDR3 coding sequence is TGTGCCAGCAGTTTATCTAGCCTTCCGAATCAGCCCCAGCATTTT.

The chain recombines TRBV7-2 with TRBJ1-5, with 7 bases fitting TRBD1. This CDR3 contains 15 residues. The ends lost 5 bases at V and 6 bases at J; junction bases unmatched: 10. CDR1 is SGHTA and CDR2 is FQGNSA in the germline V gene. The CDR3, as DNA: TGTGCCAGCAGCGAGTACAGGGGACTGGGTCAGCCCCAGCATTTT. Residues: CASSEYRGLGQPQHF. Based on the CDR3 plus reference TRBV7-2 and TRBJ1-5, the full variable domain is GAGVSQSPSNKVTEKGKDVELRCDPISGHTALYWYRQSLGQGLEFLIYFQGNSAPDKSGLPSDRFSAERTGGSVSTLTIQRTQQEDSAVYLCASSEYRGLGQPQHFGDGTRLSIL.

This clone was observed many times. The V gene is TRBV19, the J gene TRBJ2-5; 7 nucleotides match TRBD2. Trimming took 2 bases from V and 5 from J; bases not matched to a gene: 8. Per germline, CDR1 LNHDA and CDR2 SQIVND (reference sequence). The CDR3 consists of 15 residues. CDR3 protein: CASSILGGGAETQYF. The CDR3 DNA reads as TGTGCCAGTAGTATACTTGGGGGGGGAGCGGAGACCCAGTACTTC. Filled out from reference TRBV19 and TRBJ2-5, the complete variable domain reads DGGITQSPKYLFRKEGQNVTLSCEQNLNHDAMYWYRQDPGQGLRLIYYSQIVNDFQKGDIAEGYSVSREKKESFPLTVTSAQKNPTAFYLCASSILGGGAETQYFGPGTRLLVL.

V is TRBV6-5 and J is TRBJ1-1; D is unclear. This CDR3 has 15 residues. In germline, CDR1 is MNHEY, CDR2 SVGAGI. The V end was cut by 0 bases, the J end by 0 bases, with 8 bases between. The CDR3: CASSYSVQMNTEAFF. The CDR3 bases are TGTGCCAGCAGTTACTCGGTTCAGATGAACACTGAAGCTTTCTTT.

The chain carries TRBV6-2 or TRBV6-3 and TRBJ1-5; tentatively, D is TRBD1 (6 bases). The CDR3 runs 14 residues. Trimming took off 5 bases at V and 7 bases at J, with 15 bases between the two ends. Germline V gene data show CDR1 as MNHEY and CDR2 as SVGEGT. CDR3 sequence reads: CASSRGGQGQPQHF. The CDR3, as DNA: TGTGCCAGCAGTCGCGGGGGGCAGGGACAGCCCCAGCATTTT.

The chain is built from TRBV7-2 and TRBJ2-7; 9 bases agree with TRBD1. The trim removed 5 bases at V and 5 bases at J, leaving 13 bases unmatched. Germline values: CDR1 SGHTA, CDR2 FQGNSA. The CDR3 totals 16 residues. The CDR3 here is CASSRPPGQGSHEQYF. CDR3 bases: TGTGCCAGCAGCCGTCCCCCGGGACAGGGATCCCACGAGCAGTACTTC. Looking up the rest from reference TRBV7-2 and TRBJ2-7 gives the full variable domain: GAGVSQSPSNKVTEKGKDVELRCDPISGHTALYWYRQSLGQGLEFLIYFQGNSAPDKSGLPSDRFSAERTGGSVSTLTIQRTQQEDSAVYLCASSRPPGQGSHEQYFGPGTRLTVT.

CDR3 nucleotide sequence: TGTGCCACCAGGAGTGGGACAGGGGTTTATAGCAATCAGCCCCAGCATTTT. Residues: CATRSGTGVYSNQPQHF. V gene TRBV15 combines with J gene TRBJ1-5, with TRBD1 matching over 10 bases. CDR1 is LNHNV and CDR2 is YYDKDF in the germline V gene (reference sequence). After removal of 6 bases from V and 0 bases from J, the junction contained 8 bases not matched to a gene. The CDR3 sequence is 17 residues long.

This chain links TRBV7-8 with TRBJ1-6; a possible D gene is TRBD1 (6 bases). The CDR3 totals 15 residues. CDR1 is SGHVS, CDR2 FQNEAQ, per germline. With 10 bases removed from V and 2 bases from J, the gap between germline ends came to 15 bases. CDR3 in amino acids: CATTLGTTYNSPLHF. CDR3 coding DNA: TGTGCCACAACCCTTGGGACAACCTATAATTCACCCCTCCACTTT.